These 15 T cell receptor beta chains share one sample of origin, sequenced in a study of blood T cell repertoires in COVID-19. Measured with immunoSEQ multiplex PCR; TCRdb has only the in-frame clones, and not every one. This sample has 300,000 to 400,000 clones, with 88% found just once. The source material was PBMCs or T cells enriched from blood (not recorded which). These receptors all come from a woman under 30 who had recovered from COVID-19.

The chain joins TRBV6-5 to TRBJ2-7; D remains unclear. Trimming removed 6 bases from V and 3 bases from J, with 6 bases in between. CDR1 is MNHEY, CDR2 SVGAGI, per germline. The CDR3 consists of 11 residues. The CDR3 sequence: CASSSYYEQYF. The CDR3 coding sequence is TGTGCCAGCAGCTCCTACTACGAGCAGTACTTC.

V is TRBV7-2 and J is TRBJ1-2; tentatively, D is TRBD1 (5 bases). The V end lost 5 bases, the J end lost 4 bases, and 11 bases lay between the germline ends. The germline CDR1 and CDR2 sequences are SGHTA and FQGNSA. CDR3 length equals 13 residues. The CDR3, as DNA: TGTGCCAGCAGCGCAGGGTTTCTCTATGGCTACACCTTC. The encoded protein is CASSAGFLYGYTF.

CDR3 DNA sequence: TGCGCCAGCAGCTTGGTAGGGGCTCGGGAAACAGGGTATGGCTACACCTTC. Translated: CASSLVGARETGYGYTF. The chain carries TRBV5-1 and TRBJ1-2; maybe TRBD1 (6 bases). The germline V gene has CDR1 SGHRS and CDR2 YFSETQ. This CDR3 is 17 amino acids long. V lost 0 bases and J 5 bases, leaving 20 bases between the germline ends.

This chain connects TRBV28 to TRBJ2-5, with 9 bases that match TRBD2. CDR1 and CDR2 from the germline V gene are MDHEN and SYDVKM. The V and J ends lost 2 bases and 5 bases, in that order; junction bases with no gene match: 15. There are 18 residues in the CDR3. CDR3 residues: CASSLKGLKRGARETQYF. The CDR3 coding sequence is TGTGCCAGCAGTTTAAAGGGGCTGAAGCGGGGGGCCAGGGAGACCCAGTACTTC. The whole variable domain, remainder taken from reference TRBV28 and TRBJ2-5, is DVKVTQSSRYLVKRTGEKVFLECVQDMDHENMFWYRQDPGLGLRLIYFSYDVKMKEKGDIPEGYSVSREKKERFSLILESASTNQTSMYLCASSLKGLKRGARETQYFGPGTRLLVL.

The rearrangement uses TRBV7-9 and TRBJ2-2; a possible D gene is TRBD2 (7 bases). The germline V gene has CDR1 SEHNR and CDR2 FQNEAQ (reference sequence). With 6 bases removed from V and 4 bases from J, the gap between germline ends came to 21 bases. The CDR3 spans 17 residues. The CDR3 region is CASSSPSRGGGTGELFF. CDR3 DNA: TGTGCCAGCAGTTCCCCCTCGAGGGGGGGCGGCACCGGGGAGCTGTTTTTT.

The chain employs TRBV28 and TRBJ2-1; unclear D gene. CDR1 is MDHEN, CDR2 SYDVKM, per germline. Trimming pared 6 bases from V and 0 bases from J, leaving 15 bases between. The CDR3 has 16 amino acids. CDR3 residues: CASSPDLGYSYNEQFF. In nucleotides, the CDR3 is TGTGCCAGCAGCCCCGATCTAGGTTACTCCTACAATGAGCAGTTCTTC.

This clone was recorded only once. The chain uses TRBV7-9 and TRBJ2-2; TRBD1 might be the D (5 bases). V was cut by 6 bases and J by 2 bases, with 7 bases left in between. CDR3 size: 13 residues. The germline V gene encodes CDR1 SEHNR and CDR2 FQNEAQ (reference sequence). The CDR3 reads CASRGLNTGELFF. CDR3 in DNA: TGTGCCAGCAGGGGGCTAAACACCGGGGAGCTGTTTTTT. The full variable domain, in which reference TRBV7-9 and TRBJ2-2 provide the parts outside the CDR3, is DTGVSQNPRHKITKRGQNVTFRCDPISEHNRLYWYRQTLGQGPEFLTYFQNEAQLEKSRLLSDRFSAERPKGSFSTLEIQRTEQGDSAMYLCASRGLNTGELFFGEGSRLTVL.

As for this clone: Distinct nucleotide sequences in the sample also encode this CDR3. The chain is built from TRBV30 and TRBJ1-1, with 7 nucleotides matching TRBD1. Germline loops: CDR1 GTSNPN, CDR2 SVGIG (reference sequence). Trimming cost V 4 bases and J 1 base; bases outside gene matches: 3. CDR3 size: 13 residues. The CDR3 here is CAWTGQPNTEAFF. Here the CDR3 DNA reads TGTGCCTGGACGGGACAGCCGAACACTGAAGCTTTCTTT.

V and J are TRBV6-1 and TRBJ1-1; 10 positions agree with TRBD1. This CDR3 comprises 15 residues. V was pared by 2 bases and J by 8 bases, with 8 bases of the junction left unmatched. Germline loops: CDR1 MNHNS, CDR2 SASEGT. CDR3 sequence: CASSEPGQGGSEAFF. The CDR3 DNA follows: TGTGCCAGCAGTGAACCCGGACAGGGGGGTTCGGAAGCTTTCTTT.

CDR3 in amino acids: CASSPRQAGIRNTEAFF. As DNA, the CDR3 is TGTGCCAGCAGCCCCCGGCAGGCAGGGATAAGGAACACTGAAGCTTTCTTT. V is TRBV9 and J is TRBJ1-1; tentatively, D is TRBD1 (5 bases). The CDR3 runs to 17 residues. Trimming removed 4 bases from V and 1 base from J, with 20 bases in between. Germline CDR1 and CDR2: SGDLS and YYNGEE.

The CDR3 DNA reads TGCGCCAGCAGCCAAGATGGCGGGTTTAGCACAGATACGCAGTATTTT. This gives the protein CASSQDGGFSTDTQYF. V gene TRBV4-1 combines with J gene TRBJ2-3; possibly TRBD2 for D (5 bases). CDR1 and CDR2 (germline): MGHRA, YSYEKL. Trimming took off 0 bases at V and 0 bases at J, with 10 bases between the two ends. The CDR3 is 16 residues long.

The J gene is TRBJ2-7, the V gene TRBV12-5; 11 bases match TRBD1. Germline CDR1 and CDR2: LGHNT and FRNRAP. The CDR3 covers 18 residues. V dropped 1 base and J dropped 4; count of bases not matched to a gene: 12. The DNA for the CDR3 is TGTGCTAGTGGTTTGGCAGGCAAGAATGGGACAGGGGGTTACGAGCAGTACTTC. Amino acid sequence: CASGLAGKNGTGGYEQYF. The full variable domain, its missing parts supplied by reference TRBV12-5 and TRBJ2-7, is DARVTQTPRHKVTEMGQEVTMRCQPILGHNTVFWYRQTMMQGLELLAYFRNRAPLDDSGMPKDRFSAEMPDATLATLKIQPSEPRDSAVYFCASGLAGKNGTGGYEQYFGPGTRLTVT.

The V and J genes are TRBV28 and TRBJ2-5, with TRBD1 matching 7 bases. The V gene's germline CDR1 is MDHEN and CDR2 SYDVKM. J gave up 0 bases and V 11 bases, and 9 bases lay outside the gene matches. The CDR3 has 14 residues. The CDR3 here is CAHRQGSNQETQYF. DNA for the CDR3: TGTGCCCACAGACAGGGCTCGAACCAAGAGACCCAGTACTTC.

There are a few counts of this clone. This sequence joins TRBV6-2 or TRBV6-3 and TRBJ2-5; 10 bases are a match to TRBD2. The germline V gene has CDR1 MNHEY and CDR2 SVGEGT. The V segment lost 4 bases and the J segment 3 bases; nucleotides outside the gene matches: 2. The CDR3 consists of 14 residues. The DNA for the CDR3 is TGTGCCAGCAGTTCTAGCGGGGGAAAAGAGACCCAGTACTTC. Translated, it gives CASSSSGGKETQYF.

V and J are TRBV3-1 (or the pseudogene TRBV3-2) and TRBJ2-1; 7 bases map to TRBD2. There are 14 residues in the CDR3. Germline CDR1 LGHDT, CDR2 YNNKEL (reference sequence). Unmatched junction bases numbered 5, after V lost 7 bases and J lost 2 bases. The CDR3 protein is CASTTSAAYNEQFF. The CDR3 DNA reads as TGTGCCAGCACCACTAGCGCTGCCTACAATGAGCAGTTCTTC.